This T cell receptor (beta chain) was identified during a study of T cell responses to AZD1222 COVID-19 vaccine. General study results and limits: White British donors predominated, females outnumbered males, and clonal diversity was possibly underestimated.

Germline trimming cut 8 bases from V and 1 base from J; bases unmatched to any gene: 1. This CDR3 spans 13 amino acids. Germline CDR1 SNHLY, CDR2 FYNNEI. Sequenced by immunoSEQ multiplex PCR; TCRdb stores in-frame clones only, minus some. The sample yields 100,000 to 120,000 clones, roughly 86% seen once. With respect to this clone: Its antigen is not identified.

The material was peripheral blood, obtained on day 0 of AZD1222 vaccination. The rearrangement links TRBV2 to TRBJ1-5; 8 bases match TRBD1. This receptor was obtained from an adult in good health. The CDR3 sequence is CASDRGSNQPQHF. For the CDR3, the DNA is TGTGCCAGCGACAGGGGAAGCAATCAGCCCCAGCATTTT.